Below, 9 T cell receptor beta chains from the same sample are listed, as sequenced in a study of long-term antiretroviral therapy in people with HIV. A v3.0 immunoSEQ assay was performed at survey level. Clones were read by immunoSEQ multiplex PCR, and TCRdb kept only the in-frame ones, dropping some. Of tens of thousands of clones listed, roughly nine tenths are singletons. The sequencing used unsorted PBMCs, collected 3.1 years after starting antiretroviral therapy. These receptors all stem from a man younger than 30 with HIV.

The chain has TRBV6-6 and TRBJ1-5; D uncertain. The V end was cut by 0 bases, the J end by 4 bases, with 7 bases between. Germline V gene data show CDR1 as MNHNY and CDR2 as SVGAGI (reference sequence). The CDR3 has 14 residues. The CDR3 DNA reads as TGTGCCAGCAGTTACTCGAACGGGAATCAGCCCCAGCATTTT. It translates to CASSYSNGNQPQHF.

This chain connects TRBV6-5 to TRBJ2-5; D possibly matches TRBD1 or TRBD2 (7 bases each). This CDR3 has 14 residues. V was pared by 6 bases and J by 5 bases, with 16 bases between. Per the germline V gene, CDR1 is MNHEY and CDR2 is SVGAGI. CDR3 DNA: TGTGCCAGCAGGATAAACAGGGGAGGGGAGACCCAGTACTTC. Translation: CASRINRGGETQYF.

CDR3 in amino acids: CASSQWRARFF. The CDR3 DNA reads TGCGCCAGCAGTCAATGGAGGGCCCGGTTCTTC. V and J are TRBV23-1 and TRBJ2-1; TRBD2 is a possible D gene (6 bases). TRBV23-1 is given ORF status, its function remaining uncertain. V was trimmed by 1 base and J by 15 bases, leaving 10 bases between them. The CDR3 is made up of 11 amino acids.

The rearrangement joins TRBV9 to TRBJ2-7; 7 bases fit TRBD1. The V segment lost 3 bases and the J segment 0 bases; nucleotides outside the gene matches: 9. The CDR3 is 16 residues long. The germline V gene encodes CDR1 SGDLS and CDR2 YYNGEE. The CDR3 region has the DNA TGTGCCAGCAGCGCACAAGACAGGGTGAGCTCCTACGAGCAGTACTTC. Its protein is CASSAQDRVSSYEQYF.

The chain is built from TRBV9 and TRBJ2-2, with 7 bases matching TRBD1. Germline CDR1 and CDR2: SGDLS and YYNGEE. The CDR3 is 16 residues long. V gave up 0 bases and J gave up 4 bases; unmatched junction bases: 6. The CDR3 region is CASSVGVTGFTGELFF. In nucleotides, the CDR3 is TGTGCCAGCAGCGTAGGGGTGACAGGGTTCACCGGGGAGCTGTTTTTT.

This chain links TRBV2 with TRBJ1-3; D is unclear. V lost 8 bases, J lost 3 bases, and 5 bases lay in between. The CDR3 length is 11 residues. The germline V gene has CDR1 SNHLY and CDR2 FYNNEI. The CDR3 sequence is CASRFGNTIYF. The CDR3 bases are TGTGCCAGCCGGTTTGGAAACACCATATATTTT.

The rearrangement joins TRBV7-9 to TRBJ2-5; TRBD1 matches 8 bases. V shed 5 bases and J 4 bases; nucleotides not matched to a gene: 15. The CDR3 runs 17 residues. Germline CDR1 reads SEHNR; CDR2 reads FQNEAQ (reference sequence). CDR3 nucleotides: TGTGCCAGCAGCAACAGGGGGGCCCGAGCGGTGGGAGAGACCCAGTACTTC. Translation: CASSNRGARAVGETQYF.

J is TRBJ2-1 and V is TRBV5-1; no clear D. Germline loops: CDR1 SGHRS, CDR2 YFSETQ. The CDR3 contains 17 residues. Trimming cost V 0 bases and J 0 bases, with 13 bases left between them. CDR3 protein: CASSLEPSPSSYNEQFF. CDR3 nucleotide sequence: TGCGCCAGCAGCTTGGAGCCCTCTCCTAGCTCCTACAATGAGCAGTTCTTC.

V usage is TRBV28 and J usage is TRBJ2-5; D gene ambiguous. With 1 base removed from V and 5 bases from J, the gap between germline ends came to 8 bases. There are 13 residues in the CDR3. Germline CDR1 is MDHEN and CDR2 is SYDVKM. The CDR3 sequence is CASSLYRRETQYF. The CDR3 DNA reads TGTGCCAGCAGTTTATATAGACGGGAGACCCAGTACTTC.